This record covers a single TCR beta chain. Study donors comprised healthy, HIV-negative adults devoid of recent acute infection or vaccination. Execution of the assay was at deep level. Replicate PCRs for unsorted PBMC used roughly 320 ng DNA (approximately 30,000 T cell genomes). Original handling: ImmunoSEQ yielded junction-only sequences lacking quality scores, so filtering differed. Assay: immunoSEQ multiplex PCR; the TCRdb copy retains only in-frame clones and omits some. V, J and clone size reflect that table, while D and trimming were determined from the DNA. The table records fewer than 600,000 clones, 70% to 80% of them present only once. There are 13 residues in the CDR3. The V end was cut by 3 bases, the J end by 6 bases, with 9 bases between. Germline loops: CDR1 KGHSH, CDR2 LQKENI. This record belongs to a study of shared clonotypes between healthy human individuals.

This sequence was found in a woman in her thirties or forties in good health. Some clones in this sample may be carry-over from other donors' samples. The chain combines TRBV18 with TRBJ2-1; D unclear. Sample: PBMCs. The CDR3 nucleotides are TGTGCCAGCTCACCTCGGAGTGTCAATGAGCAGTTCTTC. Translating it yields CASSPRSVNEQFF. The full variable domain, with the rest looked up from reference TRBV18 and TRBJ2-1, is NAGVMQNPRHLVRRRGQEARLRCSPMKGHSHVYWYRQLPEEGLKFMVYLQKENIIDESGMPKERFSAEFPKEGPSILRIQQVVRGDSAAYFCASSPRSVNEQFFGPGTRLTVL.